This entry features one TCR beta chain sequence. The sample is drawn from a study of T cell changes during pregnancy in multiple sclerosis. Germline CDR1 is MRHNA and CDR2 is SNTAGT. V lost 3 bases, J lost 8 bases, and 8 bases stayed unmatched. CDR3 size: 14 residues. Method: immunoSEQ multiplex PCR; TCRdb's copy keeps in-frame clones and lacks some. The data contain 40,000 to 60,000 clones, 85% to 90% of them singletons. The V call is TRBV6-4, the J call TRBJ1-2, with TRBD1 identical over 8 bases. This TCR came from a female donor in good health, enrolled as a control in a pregnancy study. Material: peripheral blood, obtained in the first trimester of pregnancy. Written as DNA, the CDR3 is TGTGCCAGCAGTGAAACCGAGACAGGGGCCGGCTACACCTTC. Its protein is CASSETETGAGYTF.